The TCR beta chain under discussion was sequenced for a study of blood T cell repertoires in COVID-19. Study as a whole: Material from acute and convalescent COVID-19 was sourced from the United States, Italy and Spain. PBMCs, B-cell-depleted T cells, or T cells provided the cDNA or gDNA that made up the material.

Produced via immunoSEQ multiplex PCR; TCRdb's table is partial and in-frame only. The repertoire has some 300,000 clones, 75% to 90% of them found once; the top ten carry approximately 2.4%. The receptor's source is a young man with active or convalescent COVID-19. The sequenced sample consisted of peripheral blood.

CDR3 DNA: TGTGCCAGCAGCTTAGGGACTAGCGAATACAATGAGCAGTTCTTC. This encodes CASSLGTSEYNEQFF. The chain has TRBV11-3 and TRBJ2-1, with 9 bases lining up with TRBD2. Germline lookup yields CDR1 SGHNT and CDR2 YENEEA. The CDR3 is 15 residues long. V gave up 1 base and J gave up 4 bases; unmatched junction bases: 2.